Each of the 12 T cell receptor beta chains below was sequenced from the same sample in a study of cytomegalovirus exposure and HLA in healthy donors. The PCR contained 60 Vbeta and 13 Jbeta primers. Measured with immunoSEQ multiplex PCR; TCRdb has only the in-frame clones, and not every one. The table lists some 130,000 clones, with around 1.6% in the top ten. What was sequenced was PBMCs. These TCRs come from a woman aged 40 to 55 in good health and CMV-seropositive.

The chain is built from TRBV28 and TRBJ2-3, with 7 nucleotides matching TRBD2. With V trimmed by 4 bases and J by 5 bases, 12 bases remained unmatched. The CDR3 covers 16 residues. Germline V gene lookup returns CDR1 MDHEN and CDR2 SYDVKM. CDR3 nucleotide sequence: TGTGCCAGCAGTTCCAATCTAGCATCGGGGGGAGATACGCAGTATTTT. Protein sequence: CASSSNLASGGDTQYF.

The CDR3 protein is CSVPGGAGGNTIYF. DNA of the CDR3: TGCAGCGTCCCCGGGGGGGCTGGAGGAAACACCATATATTTT. The V gene is TRBV29-1, the J gene TRBJ1-3, with D perhaps matching TRBD1 (6 bases). V lost 6 bases and J 4 bases, leaving 16 bases between the germline ends. This CDR3 contains 14 residues. Per germline, CDR1 SQVTM and CDR2 ANQGSEA.

The CDR3 loop is CASSGPDRGRHTIYF. Written as DNA, the CDR3 is TGTGCCAGCAGTGGACCAGACAGGGGGCGACACACCATATATTTT. The chain links TRBV6-1 to TRBJ1-3; 10 positions agree with TRBD1. CDR1 is MNHNS and CDR2 is SASEGT in the germline V gene. V gave up 4 bases and J gave up 8 bases; unmatched junction bases: 8. The CDR3 runs 15 residues.

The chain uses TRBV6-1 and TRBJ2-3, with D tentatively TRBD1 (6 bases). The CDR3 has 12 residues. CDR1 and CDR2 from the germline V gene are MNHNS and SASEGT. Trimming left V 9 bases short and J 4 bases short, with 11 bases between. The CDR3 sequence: CASQGTSDTQYF. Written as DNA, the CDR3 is TGTGCCAGTCAGGGGACGTCAGATACGCAGTATTTT.

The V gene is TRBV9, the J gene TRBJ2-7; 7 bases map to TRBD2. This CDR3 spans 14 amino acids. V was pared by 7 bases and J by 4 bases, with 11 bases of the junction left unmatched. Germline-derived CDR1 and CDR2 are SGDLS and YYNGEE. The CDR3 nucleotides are TGTGCCAGCCTTCGGGGGGAGATGGTGTACGAGCAGTACTTC. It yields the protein CASLRGEMVYEQYF. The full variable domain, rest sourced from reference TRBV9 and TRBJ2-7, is DSGVTQTPKHLITATGQRVTLRCSPRSGDLSVYWYQQSLDQGLQFLIQYYNGEERAKGNILERFSAQQFPDLHSELNLSSLELGDSALYFCASLRGEMVYEQYFGPGTRLTVT.

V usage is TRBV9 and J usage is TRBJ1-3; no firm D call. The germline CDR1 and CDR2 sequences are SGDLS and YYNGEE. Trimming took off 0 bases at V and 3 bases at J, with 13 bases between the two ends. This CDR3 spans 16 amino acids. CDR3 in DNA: TGTGCCAGCAGCGTAGCTACGGGGAGCCTTGGAAACACCATATATTTT. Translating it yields CASSVATGSLGNTIYF.

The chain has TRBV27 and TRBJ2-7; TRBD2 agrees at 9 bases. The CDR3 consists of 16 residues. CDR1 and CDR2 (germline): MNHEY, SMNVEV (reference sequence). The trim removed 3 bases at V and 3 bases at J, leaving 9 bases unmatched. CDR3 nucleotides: TGTGCCAGCAGTTTTAAAGCGGGAGGTGAAGGCTACGAGCAGTACTTC. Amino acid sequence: CASSFKAGGEGYEQYF.

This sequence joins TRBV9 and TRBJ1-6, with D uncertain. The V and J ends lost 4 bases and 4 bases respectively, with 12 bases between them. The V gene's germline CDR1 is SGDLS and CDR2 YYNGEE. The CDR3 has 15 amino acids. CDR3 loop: CASSPEVLYNSPLHF. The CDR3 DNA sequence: TGTGCCAGCAGCCCCGAAGTACTTTATAATTCACCCCTCCACTTT.

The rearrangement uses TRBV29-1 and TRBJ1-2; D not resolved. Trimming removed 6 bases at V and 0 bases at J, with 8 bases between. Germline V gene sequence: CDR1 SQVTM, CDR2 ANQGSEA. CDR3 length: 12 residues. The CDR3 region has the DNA TGCAGCGTGGAGACTGCTAACTATGGCTACACCTTC. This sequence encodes CSVETANYGYTF.

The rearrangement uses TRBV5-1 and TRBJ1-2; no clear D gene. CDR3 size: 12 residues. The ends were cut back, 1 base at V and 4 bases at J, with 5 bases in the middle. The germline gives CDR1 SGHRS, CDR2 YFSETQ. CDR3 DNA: TGCGCCAGCAGCTTGACTCTCTATGGCTACACCTTC. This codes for CASSLTLYGYTF. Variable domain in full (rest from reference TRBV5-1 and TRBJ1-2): KAGVTQTPRYLIKTRGQQVTLSCSPISGHRSVSWYQQTPGQGLQFLFEYFSETQRNKGNFPGRFSGRQFSNSRSEMNVSTLELGDSALYLCASSLTLYGYTFGSGTRLTVV.

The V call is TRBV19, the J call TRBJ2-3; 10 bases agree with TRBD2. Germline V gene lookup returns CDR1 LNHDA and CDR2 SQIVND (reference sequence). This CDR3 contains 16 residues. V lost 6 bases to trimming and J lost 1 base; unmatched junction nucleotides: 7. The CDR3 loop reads CASRNRGTSGTDTQYF. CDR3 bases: TGTGCCAGTAGAAATCGGGGGACTAGCGGCACAGATACGCAGTATTTT.

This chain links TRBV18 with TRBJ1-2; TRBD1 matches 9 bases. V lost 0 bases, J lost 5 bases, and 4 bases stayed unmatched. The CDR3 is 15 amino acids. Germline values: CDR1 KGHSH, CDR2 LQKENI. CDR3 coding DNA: TGTGCCAGCTCACCACCCGGGACAGGGAGGTATGGCTACACCTTC. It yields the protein CASSPPGTGRYGYTF.